This passage covers 14 T cell receptor beta chains from one sample sequenced in a study of blood T cell repertoires in COVID-19. Profiling relied on immunoSEQ multiplex PCR, and the TCRdb table lists in-frame clones only, not all of them. The table lists approximately 190,000 clones, 65% to 90% of them singletons. The sequenced sample consisted of PBMCs or T cells enriched from blood (not recorded which). The source of these receptors is a woman in her sixties or seventies with acute COVID-19.

This clone was observed once. The V and J genes are TRBV27 and TRBJ1-5, with D uncertain. V was shortened by 11 bases and J by 7 bases, with 18 bases between the two germline ends. The germline V gene encodes CDR1 MNHEY and CDR2 SMNVEV (reference sequence). This CDR3 is 13 amino acids long. CDR3 in DNA: TGTGCCTCCAGTTGGGTGGTTAGCCAGCCCCAGCATTTT. Translated: CASSWVVSQPQHF.

The chain couples TRBV25-1 to TRBJ1-2, with D hard to call. CDR3 length equals 15 residues. Trimming left V 7 bases short and J 4 bases short, with 19 bases between. Germline V gene sequence: CDR1 MGHDK, CDR2 SYGVNS. The CDR3 protein is CASTRSEALPYGYTF. The CDR3 DNA follows: TGTGCCAGCACTCGATCGGAAGCGTTGCCCTATGGCTACACCTTC.

The chain links TRBV6-5 to TRBJ2-7; D call uncertain. CDR1 and CDR2 from the germline V gene are MNHEY and SVGAGI. The CDR3 is 14 residues long. Trimming pared 5 bases from V and 6 bases from J, leaving 17 bases between. The CDR3 DNA is TGTGCCAGCAGTCGGTGGGCCTATGTATTCGAGCAGTACTTC. Translated: CASSRWAYVFEQYF.

This clone was counted many times. The genes are TRBV29-1 and TRBJ1-2; the D gene is possibly TRBD1 (6 bases). CDR1 is SQVTM and CDR2 is ANQGSEA in the germline V gene. Trimming took off 7 bases at V and 1 base at J, with 13 bases between the two ends. CDR3 length: 13 amino acids. CDR3 sequence: CSAKDRNNYGYTF. For the CDR3, the DNA is TGCAGCGCAAAGGACAGAAATAACTATGGCTACACCTTC.

This clone showed up just once. The chain recombines TRBV28 with TRBJ1-4; D might be TRBD1 (5 bases). Per the germline V gene, CDR1 is MDHEN and CDR2 is SYDVKM. Trimming left V 7 bases short and J 2 bases short, with 14 bases between. The CDR3 runs 15 residues. The CDR3 reads CASTLTQGTNEKLFF. The CDR3 DNA sequence: TGTGCCAGCACCCTCACCCAGGGTACTAATGAAAAACTGTTTTTT.

The rearrangement links TRBV21-1 to TRBJ2-7; the listed D gene, TRBD1, was not tested against the DNA. TRBV21-1 is deemed a pseudogene. The CDR3 spans 17 residues. CDR3 loop: CASSPRTGRTRRDEQYF. CDR3 in DNA: TGTGCCAGCAGCCCACGGACAGGGAGGACCCGAAGGGACGAGCAGTACTTC.

The gene calls are TRBV6-5 and TRBJ2-7; 9 nucleotides agree with TRBD1. The V segment lost 5 bases and the J segment 3 bases; nucleotides outside the gene matches: 5. The germline CDR1 and CDR2 sequences are MNHEY and SVGAGI. The CDR3 has 14 amino acids. CDR3 sequence reads: CASSQGQGLYEQYV. The CDR3 DNA follows: TGTGCCAGCAGTCAGGGACAGGGACTCTACGAGCAGTACGTC.

The gene calls are TRBV7-2 and TRBJ2-3; 8 bases map to TRBD1. V lost 1 base to trimming and J lost 9 bases; unmatched junction nucleotides: 3. The CDR3 sequence is 13 residues long. CDR1 is SGHTA and CDR2 is FQGNSA in the germline V gene. The CDR3 protein is CASSLGTGRTQYF. DNA for the CDR3: TGTGCCAGCAGCTTAGGGACAGGGAGGACGCAGTATTTT. Looking up the rest from reference TRBV7-2 and TRBJ2-3 gives the full variable domain: GAGVSQSPSNKVTEKGKDVELRCDPISGHTALYWYRQSLGQGLEFLIYFQGNSAPDKSGLPSDRFSAERTGGSVSTLTIQRTQQEDSAVYLCASSLGTGRTQYFGPGTRLTVL.

The chain combines TRBV6-5 with TRBJ2-2, with D perhaps matching TRBD1 (5 bases). The V gene's germline CDR1 is MNHEY and CDR2 SVGAGI. Trimming left V 0 bases short and J 6 bases short, with 5 bases between. The length of the CDR3 is 13 residues. The DNA for the CDR3 is TGTGCCAGCAGTTACTCGACAGCCGGGGAGCTGTTTTTT. Encoded protein: CASSYSTAGELFF.

This chain links TRBV7-6 with TRBJ1-4; TRBD1 might be the D (6 bases). The V gene lost 0 bases and the J gene lost 7 bases, with 15 bases spanning the gap. The CDR3 spans 16 residues. The V gene's germline CDR1 is SGHVS and CDR2 FNYEAQ. The CDR3 nucleotides are TGTGCCAGCAGCTTAGCGTTTGGGGGCGCGGGTGAAAAACTGTTTTTT. Its translation: CASSLAFGGAGEKLFF.

The chain recombines TRBV11-2 with TRBJ1-2; D is undetermined. There are 13 residues in the CDR3. Germline V gene sequence: CDR1 SGHAT, CDR2 FQNNGV. V was clipped by 5 bases and J by 0 bases, with 7 bases between them. The CDR3 DNA sequence: TGTGCCAGCAGCCCAGACACTAACTATGGCTACACCTTC. Amino acids: CASSPDTNYGYTF.

The chain links TRBV9 to TRBJ1-5, with a possible D match to TRBD1 (5 bases). This CDR3 has 18 residues. Per germline, CDR1 SGDLS and CDR2 YYNGEE. V was trimmed by 0 bases and J by 0 bases, leaving 16 bases between them. In nucleotides, the CDR3 is TGTGCCAGCAGCGTAGCTTGGGTGGGGCCCAATAGCAATCAGCCCCAGCATTTT. Residues: CASSVAWVGPNSNQPQHF. The complete variable domain, with remaining parts taken from reference TRBV9 and TRBJ1-5, reads DSGVTQTPKHLITATGQRVTLRCSPRSGDLSVYWYQQSLDQGLQFLIQYYNGEERAKGNILERFSAQQFPDLHSELNLSSLELGDSALYFCASSVAWVGPNSNQPQHFGDGTRLSIL.

Many counts were recorded for this clone. The rearrangement uses TRBV27 and TRBJ1-3; D is possibly TRBD1 (5 bases). Germline CDR1 MNHEY, CDR2 SMNVEV (reference sequence). This CDR3 has 14 amino acids. V lost 3 bases, J lost 2 bases, and 8 bases lay in between. This CDR3 reads CASSLGGTGNTIYF. The CDR3 DNA reads TGTGCCAGCAGTTTGGGGGGAACTGGAAACACCATATATTTT.

In its sample, this clone was seen once. V gene TRBV3-1 (or the pseudogene TRBV3-2) combines with J gene TRBJ2-1; D is possibly TRBD1 (5 bases). This CDR3 has 15 amino acids. Trimming took 2 bases from V and 5 from J, leaving 13 bases between them. Germline CDR1 LGHDT, CDR2 YNNKEL (reference sequence). The chain's CDR3 is CASSQSLTGDNEQFF. In DNA form, the CDR3 reads TGTGCCAGCAGCCAATCTTTAACAGGCGACAATGAGCAGTTCTTC.